The clone carrying this TCR beta chain was seen only a few times. The record originates from a study of response to subunit inactivated influenza vaccine. Germline V gene lookup returns CDR1 DFQATT and CDR2 SNEGSKA (reference sequence). Trimming took 0 bases from V and 5 from J, leaving 10 bases between them. CDR3 size: 14 residues. TCRdb reprocessed the RT-PCR reads with MiXCR, giving one entry per CDR3 protein. The data contain around 760,000 distinct CDR3 sequences, roughly 14% of them singletons. V is TRBV20-1 and J is TRBJ1-4; D perhaps matches TRBD1 (5 bases). The source is a man in his forties or fifties who received an inactivated influenza vaccine. This material consisted of PBMCs from blood, taken less than 15 days before vaccination. The CDR3 loop is CSARDTGRNEKLFF. In DNA form, the CDR3 reads TGCAGTGCTAGAGATACAGGAAGAAATGAAAAACTGTTTTTT.